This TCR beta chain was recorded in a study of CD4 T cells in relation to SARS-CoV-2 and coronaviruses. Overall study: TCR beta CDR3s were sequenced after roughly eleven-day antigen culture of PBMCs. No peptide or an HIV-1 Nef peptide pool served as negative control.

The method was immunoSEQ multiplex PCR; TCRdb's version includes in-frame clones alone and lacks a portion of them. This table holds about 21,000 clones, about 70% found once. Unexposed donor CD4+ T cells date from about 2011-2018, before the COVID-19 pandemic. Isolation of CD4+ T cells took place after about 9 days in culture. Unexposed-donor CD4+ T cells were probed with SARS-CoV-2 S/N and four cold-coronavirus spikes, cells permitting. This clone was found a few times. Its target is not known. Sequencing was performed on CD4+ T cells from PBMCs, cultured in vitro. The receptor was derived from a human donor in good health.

The CDR3 spells CASRREDGPNYGYTF. The CDR3 nucleotides read TGTGCCAGCAGGAGGGAGGACGGACCTAACTATGGCTACACCTTC. The chain couples TRBV9 to TRBJ1-2; D remains ambiguous. CDR3 length equals 15 residues. V lost 5 bases and J lost 0, with 14 bases in between. Germline V gene data show CDR1 as SGDLS and CDR2 as YYNGEE.